The rows below give T cell receptor beta chains drawn from one sample of a study of blood T cell repertoires in COVID-19. Clones were sequenced by immunoSEQ multiplex PCR, and TCRdb holds only the in-frame ones, with some missing. The data hold around 100,000 clones, with 80% to 90% observed a single time. Sequences were obtained from peripheral blood. Receptors originate from a human donor in a cohort sampled during active COVID-19. The CDR3 runs from the conserved cysteine through the conserved F or W. D genes are given only for firm matches.

>TRBV4-1|TRBJ2-7|TRBD2
TGCGCCAGCAGCCTTGTAACTAGCGGGGCCTCCTACGAGCAGTACTTC
CASSLVTSGASYEQYF
>TRBV19|TRBJ1-2|.
TGTGCCAGTAGGTCCCCCAGGGATGGCTACACCTTC
CASRSPRDGYTF
>TRBV19|TRBJ2-2|TRBD2
TGTGCCAGTAGGGGCCAGCGGGGGGGTCCCGGGGAGCTGTTTTTT
CASRGQRGGPGELFF
>TRBV7-2|TRBJ2-7|TRBD2
TGTGCCAGCAGCTTTCCTAGCGGGAGTTACGAGCAGTACTTC
CASSFPSGSYEQYF
>TRBV28|TRBJ1-4|.
TGTGCCAGCAGTTCCGCGGGGGGGGTTAGGGAAAAACTGTTTTTT
CASSSAGGVREKLFF
>TRBV9|TRBJ2-7|TRBD1
TGTGCCAGCAGCGTAGACCCGACAGGGAACTACGAGCAGTACTTC
CASSVDPTGNYEQYF
>TRBV10-1|TRBJ2-5|TRBD2
TGCGCCAGCAGCGCAAACCGGGGGGAAGAGACCCAGTACTTC
CASSANRGEETQYF
>TRBV4-3|TRBJ2-1|TRBD2
TGCGCCAGCAGCCAAGAGTTGGCTAGCGGGATGCCCAGTGACAATGAGCAGTTCTTC
CASSQELASGMPSDNEQFF
>TRBV7-8|TRBJ1-2|TRBD1
TGTGCCAGCAGCCCGGGGACAGGGGAGTCCTACACCTTC
CASSPGTGESYTF
>TRBV27|TRBJ2-2|.
TGTGCCAGCAGTTTGGTGCCTACGAACACCGGGGAGCTGTTTTTT
CASSLVPTNTGELFF
>TRBV4-3|TRBJ2-1|TRBD2
TGCGCCAGCAGCAACATCCCTTTGGGGACTAGCGGGAGGGCTGAGCAGTTCTTC
CASSNIPLGTSGRAEQFF
>TRBV9|TRBJ2-2|TRBD1
TGTGCCAGCAGCCTTAGGACAGGGGGCATCGGGGAGCTGTTTTTT
CASSLRTGGIGELFF
>TRBV23-1|TRBJ2-1|TRBD2
TGCGCCGTGGCTAGCGGGATTGTTCCCTACAATGAGCAGTTCTTC
CAVASGIVPYNEQFF
>TRBV6-4|TRBJ2-1|TRBD2
TGTGCCAGCAGTGCAGAACTAGCGGGAGTGATGAATGAGCAGTTCTTC
CASSAELAGVMNEQFF
>TRBV6-5|TRBJ1-1|.
TGTGCCAGCAGGCGGGAGATGAACACTGAAGCTTTCTTT
CASRREMNTEAFF
>TRBV9|TRBJ2-3|.
TGTGCCAGCAGCGCGCTACCGGGGGGCGGCACAGATACGCAGTATTTT
CASSALPGGGTDTQYF